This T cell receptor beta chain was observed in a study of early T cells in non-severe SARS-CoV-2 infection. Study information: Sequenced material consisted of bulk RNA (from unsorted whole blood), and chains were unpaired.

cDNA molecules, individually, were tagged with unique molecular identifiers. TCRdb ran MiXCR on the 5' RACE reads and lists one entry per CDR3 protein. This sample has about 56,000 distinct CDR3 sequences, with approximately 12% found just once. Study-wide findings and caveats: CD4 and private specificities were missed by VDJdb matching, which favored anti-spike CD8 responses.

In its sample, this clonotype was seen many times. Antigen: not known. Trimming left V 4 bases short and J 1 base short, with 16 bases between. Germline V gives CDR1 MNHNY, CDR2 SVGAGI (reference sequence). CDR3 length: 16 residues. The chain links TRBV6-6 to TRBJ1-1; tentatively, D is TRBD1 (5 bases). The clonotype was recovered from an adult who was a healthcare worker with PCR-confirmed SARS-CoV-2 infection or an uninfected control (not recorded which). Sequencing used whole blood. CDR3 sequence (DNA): TGTGCCAGCAGTTCGACTTCCCGTGGGGGGAACACTGAAGCTTTCTTT. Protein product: CASSSTSRGGNTEAFF.